Shown below are 21 T cell receptor beta chains from a single sample sequenced in a study of cytomegalovirus exposure and HLA in healthy donors. Use of 60 Vbeta and 13 Jbeta primers characterized the PCR. Measured with immunoSEQ multiplex PCR; TCRdb has only the in-frame clones, and not every one. The sample includes roughly 160,000 clones, about four fifths seen only once; the top ten take approximately 4.8%. Specimen: PBMCs. The receptors stem from a man younger than 45 in good health and CMV-seronegative.

This rearrangement joins TRBV29-1 to TRBJ2-1; possible D gene TRBD2, 6 bases. Trimming cost V 5 bases and J 9 bases, with 23 bases left between them. Germline V gene data show CDR1 as SQVTM and CDR2 as ANQGSEA. CDR3 size: 15 residues. Here the CDR3 reads CSVPRSTGTSFEQFF. The CDR3 nucleotides are TGCAGCGTTCCGCGCTCAACCGGGACTTCGTTTGAGCAGTTCTTC.

The chain combines TRBV27 with TRBJ1-2; 10 nucleotides line up with TRBD1. CDR1 is MNHEY and CDR2 is SMNVEV in the germline V gene (reference sequence). This CDR3 is 15 amino acids long. V was clipped by 3 bases and J by 7 bases; unmatched bases: 8. CDR3 protein: CASSFDMDRGGGYTF. In DNA form, the CDR3 reads TGTGCCAGCAGTTTCGACATGGACAGGGGGGGTGGCTACACCTTC.

This chain joins TRBV5-1 and TRBJ1-1; weak D call: TRBD1 (5 bases). Trimming stripped 0 bases from V and 5 bases from J, with 14 bases between. The germline V gene encodes CDR1 SGHRS and CDR2 YFSETQ. This CDR3 has 15 amino acids. The CDR3 is CASSLVGGTGTEAFF. CDR3 sequence (DNA): TGCGCCAGCAGCTTGGTCGGGGGAACCGGGACTGAAGCTTTCTTT. The full variable domain, in which reference TRBV5-1 and TRBJ1-1 provide the parts outside the CDR3, is KAGVTQTPRYLIKTRGQQVTLSCSPISGHRSVSWYQQTPGQGLQFLFEYFSETQRNKGNFPGRFSGRQFSNSRSEMNVSTLELGDSALYLCASSLVGGTGTEAFFGQGTRLTVV.

The chain joins TRBV28 to TRBJ2-2; D may be TRBD1 (5 bases). Germline V gene data show CDR1 as MDHEN and CDR2 as SYDVKM. The V end was cut by 5 bases, the J end by 6 bases, with 19 bases between. This CDR3 is 16 amino acids long. This chain's CDR3 is CASSLPTQGSAGELFF. In nucleotides, the CDR3 is TGTGCCAGCAGTCTACCTACCCAGGGAAGTGCCGGGGAGCTGTTTTTT. The variable domain in full, completed from reference TRBV28 and TRBJ2-2, reads DVKVTQSSRYLVKRTGEKVFLECVQDMDHENMFWYRQDPGLGLRLIYFSYDVKMKEKGDIPEGYSVSREKKERFSLILESASTNQTSMYLCASSLPTQGSAGELFFGEGSRLTVL.

The rearrangement links TRBV7-6 to TRBJ1-2; D gene unclear. V was shortened by 0 bases and J by 8 bases, with 13 bases between the two germline ends. Germline V lookup: CDR1 SGHVS, CDR2 FNYEAQ. The CDR3 is made up of 14 amino acids. For the CDR3, the DNA is TGTGCCAGCAGCTTAGCGCTTTTCCCGAGGGGCTACACCTTC. Translated: CASSLALFPRGYTF.

The chain combines TRBV13 with TRBJ2-7; 7 bases are shared with TRBD1. Germline-derived CDR1 and CDR2 are PRHDT and FYEKMQ (reference sequence). Unmatched junction bases numbered 9, after V lost 10 bases and J lost 0 bases. This CDR3 has 14 residues. CDR3 protein: CATFGTESSYEQYF. CDR3 nucleotides: TGTGCCACTTTTGGGACAGAGAGCTCCTACGAGCAGTACTTC.

The genes are TRBV5-1 and TRBJ2-5; the D is unclear. The CDR3 runs 14 residues. CDR1 is SGHRS, CDR2 YFSETQ, per germline. Deletions cut 3 bases from V and 3 bases from J, with 12 bases between. The CDR3 region is CASSSGLREETQYF. The DNA for the CDR3 is TGCGCCAGCAGCTCGGGTCTAAGAGAAGAGACCCAGTACTTC.

The chain has TRBV4-1 and TRBJ2-1, with 11 bases matching TRBD2. This CDR3 contains 15 residues. Germline V gene data show CDR1 as MGHRA and CDR2 as YSYEKL. Trimming removed 0 bases from V and 8 bases from J; junction bases left unmatched: 3. The CDR3: CASSQELAGVDEQFF. For the CDR3, the DNA is TGCGCCAGCAGCCAAGAACTAGCGGGAGTTGATGAGCAGTTCTTC.

The rearrangement joins TRBV6-5 to TRBJ2-1; a possible D gene is TRBD2 (5 bases). Trimming removed 4 bases from V and 4 bases from J, with 8 bases in between. The CDR3 runs 13 residues. Germline CDR1 and CDR2: MNHEY and SVGAGI. CDR3 DNA: TGTGCCAGCAGTTTCGGGGAGTACAATGAGCAGTTCTTC. Translating it yields CASSFGEYNEQFF.

The V call is TRBV6-1, the J call TRBJ2-1; 13 bases are a match to TRBD2. CDR1 and CDR2 (germline): MNHNS, SASEGT. This CDR3 is built from 20 residues. Trimming at V came to 1 base and at J to 0 bases, leaving 9 bases not matched to a gene. CDR3 sequence: CASSEEPGLAGPRSYNEQFF. CDR3 DNA: TGTGCCAGCAGTGAAGAGCCGGGACTAGCGGGGCCCCGCTCCTACAATGAGCAGTTCTTC.

V gene TRBV25-1 combines with J gene TRBJ1-6; TRBD1 matches at 9 bases. This CDR3 comprises 16 residues. Germline V gene lookup returns CDR1 MGHDK and CDR2 SYGVNS. The V gene end was trimmed by 5 bases and the J gene end by 9 bases; junction bases not matched to a gene: 11. CDR3 in amino acids: CASSPRGGQGTSPLHF. DNA for the CDR3: TGTGCCAGCAGTCCCCGGGGGGGACAGGGCACTTCACCCCTCCACTTT. Drawing the rest from reference TRBV25-1 and TRBJ1-6, the complete variable domain is EADIYQTPRYLVIGTGKKITLECSQTMGHDKMYWYQQDPGMELHLIHYSYGVNSTEKGDLSSESTVSRIRTEHFPLTLESARPSHTSQYLCASSPRGGQGTSPLHFGNGTRLTVT.

The chain joins TRBV9 to TRBJ2-5, with TRBD2 matching 12 bases. CDR3 length equals 17 residues. Germline CDR1 is SGDLS and CDR2 is YYNGEE. With 4 bases clipped from V and 4 bases from J, the junction kept 11 bases outside the gene matches. CDR3 protein: CASSPDHLAGGRETQYF. The CDR3, as DNA: TGTGCCAGCAGCCCAGACCACCTAGCGGGGGGGCGAGAGACCCAGTACTTC.

The J gene is TRBJ2-1, the V gene TRBV25-1, with 7 bases lining up with TRBD2. Per the germline V gene, CDR1 is MGHDK and CDR2 is SYGVNS. This CDR3 contains 15 residues. V lost 4 bases to trimming and J lost 4 bases; unmatched junction nucleotides: 7. CDR3 nucleotides: TGTGCCAGCAGTGGCGGGAGTCCCATTTACAATGAGCAGTTCTTC. This gives the protein CASSGGSPIYNEQFF.

This chain uses TRBV5-6 with TRBJ2-2; 7 nucleotides line up with TRBD1. This CDR3 is 16 amino acids long. V shed 3 bases, J shed 6 bases, and the junction held 11 bases outside the gene matches. Germline V gives CDR1 SGHDT, CDR2 YYEEEE. CDR3 bases: TGTGCCAGCAGCTGGACAGGAGCCTCTAAAGCCGGGGAGCTGTTTTTT. This codes for CASSWTGASKAGELFF.

This clone was detected only a few times. The identical CDR3 is also encoded by other nucleotide sequences in the sample. J is TRBJ1-5 and V is TRBV30; maybe TRBD1 (5 bases). Germline-derived CDR1 and CDR2 are GTSNPN and SVGIG (reference sequence). CDR3 length equals 13 residues. Trimming removed 0 bases at V and 5 bases at J, with 8 bases between. The CDR3 here is CAWSVGGDQPQHF. As DNA, the CDR3 is TGTGCCTGGAGTGTGGGGGGAGATCAGCCCCAGCATTTT.

In the case of this clone: The same CDR3 is also encoded by other DNA sequences in this sample. This chain links TRBV6-6 with TRBJ2-7; D unresolved. Germline lookup yields CDR1 MNHNY and CDR2 SVGAGI (reference sequence). The ends were cut back, 0 bases at V and 4 bases at J, with 7 bases in the middle. The CDR3 consists of 13 residues. The DNA of the CDR3 is TGTGCCAGCAGTTACTCGACTGGTTACGAGCAGTACTTC. This codes for CASSYSTGYEQYF.

This chain joins TRBV2 and TRBJ2-7, with 8 nucleotides matching TRBD1. Germline lookup yields CDR1 SNHLY and CDR2 FYNNEI. CDR3 length: 17 residues. The J segment lost 1 base and the V segment lost 1 base, leaving 9 bases of the junction unmatched. CDR3 in DNA: TGTGCCAGCAGTGAAGAGCGCTCGGGACAGGTTTCCTACGAGCAGTACTTC. Translated, it gives CASSEERSGQVSYEQYF.

This clone was seen more than once but under ten times. This sequence joins TRBV5-1 and TRBJ1-3, with D possibly matching TRBD1 (6 bases). Germline V CDR1 and CDR2: SGHRS, YFSETQ. Trimming stripped 0 bases from V and 2 bases from J, with 12 bases between. The CDR3 spans 16 residues. CDR3 amino acids: CASSLGPTGTGNTIYF. The DNA for the CDR3 is TGCGCCAGCAGCTTGGGCCCTACAGGGACTGGAAACACCATATATTTT.

The CDR3 loop is CASSPSGTDTQYF. CDR3 bases: TGTGCCAGCAGCCCTAGCGGCACAGATACGCAGTATTTT. This chain uses TRBV6-6 with TRBJ2-3, with a tentative D call TRBD2 (6 bases). Germline assignment: CDR1 MNHNY and CDR2 SVGAGI (reference sequence). V was shortened by 6 bases and J by 1 base, with 8 bases between the two germline ends. The CDR3 is 13 amino acids.

The V and J genes are TRBV27 and TRBJ1-6, with D hard to call. The CDR3 has 17 amino acids. V was pared by 4 bases and J by 5 bases, with 18 bases between. Per the germline V gene, CDR1 is MNHEY and CDR2 is SMNVEV (reference sequence). CDR3 sequence (DNA): TGTGCCAGCAGTTACTTACCCCAGAGGGCGAATAATTCACCCCTCCACTTT. It codes for CASSYLPQRANNSPLHF.

J is TRBJ2-1 and V is TRBV7-3; weak D call: TRBD2 (6 bases). The V gene lost 2 bases and the J gene lost 0 bases, with 8 bases spanning the gap. The germline CDR1 and CDR2 sequences are SGHTA and FQGTGA. The CDR3 covers 15 residues. Here the CDR3 DNA reads TGTGCCAGCAGCTTAGCGGGGCCCTCCTACAATGAGCAGTTCTTC. Encoded protein: CASSLAGPSYNEQFF.